The TCR beta chain under discussion was sequenced for a study of beta chain features in type 1 diabetes. Background on the study: Sorted cells numbering approximately 110,000,000 were examined across all samples. Study results and caveats: Patients' naive, central memory and regulatory TCRB repertoires appeared more alike than those of healthy donors. Type 1 diabetes patients had moderately but significantly shorter TCRB CDR3s in all four CD4+ subsets. Shorter templates might be favored by PCR, and equally so in patients and in controls.

This clone was detected only a few times. What it binds is not known. Cells sorted by CD45RO/CCR7/CD25/CD127/CD95/CD27 comprised CD4+ naive, central memory, regulatory and stem cell-like memory cells. The whole isolated RNA underwent reverse transcription, so sequencing captured expressed TCRB transcripts. TCRdb's table, derived via immunoSEQ multiplex PCR, lists solely in-frame clones and lacks some. The repertoire holds over 200,000 clones, roughly a tenth seen once, with around 0.015% in the top ten. V was clipped by 5 bases and J by 1 base, with 20 bases between them. This CDR3 comprises 17 residues. In germline, CDR1 is SGHAT, CDR2 FQDESV (reference sequence).

This sequence originates from a man between 25 and 39 years old with type 1 diabetes. The chain recombines TRBV11-1 with TRBJ1-1, with D tentatively TRBD1 (5 bases). Sample: naive CD4+ T cells from blood. The CDR3 DNA reads TGTGCCAGCAGCAGCGGGACGCCTATTGGGGAGAACACTGAAGCTTTCTTT. It translates to CASSSGTPIGENTEAFF.